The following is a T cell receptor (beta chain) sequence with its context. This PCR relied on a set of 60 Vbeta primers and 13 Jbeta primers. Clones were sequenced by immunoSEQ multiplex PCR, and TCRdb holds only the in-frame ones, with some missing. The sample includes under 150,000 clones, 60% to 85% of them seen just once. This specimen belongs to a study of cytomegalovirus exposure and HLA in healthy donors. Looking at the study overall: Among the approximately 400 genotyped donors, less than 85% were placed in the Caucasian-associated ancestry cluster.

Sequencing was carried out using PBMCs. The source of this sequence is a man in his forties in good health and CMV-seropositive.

The CDR3 DNA reads TGTGCCAGCAGCCCACTGGACAGGGCCACCGGAGATACGCAGTATTTT. Translation: CASSPLDRATGDTQYF. V gene TRBV7-6 combines with J gene TRBJ2-3; TRBD1 matches 8 bases. The CDR3 runs to 16 residues. Germline trimming cut 5 bases from V and 5 bases from J; bases unmatched to any gene: 12. Germline lookup yields CDR1 SGHVS and CDR2 FNYEAQ.